The entry below describes one T cell receptor beta chain. This clonotype showed up just once. The antigen this receptor binds is unknown. Per-nucleotide qualities are absent, and no much larger clonotype sits a single base away. The data originate from a study of blood T cells in healthy people across ages (dated by TCRdb to the mid-2010s). Regarding the study in general: In model experiments, template switching captured about one uniquely barcoded TCR beta cDNA molecule for every two T cells. Age-related changes in TCR beta repertoire diversity were measured in the study by deep sequencing normalized with unique cDNA molecular identifiers. The donors were split into four age groups: young (average 16 years), middle-aged (39), aged (more than 60) and long-lived (82). To avoid experimental bias, donors of different ages were distributed randomly across sequencing lanes. Two additional independent replicas of 1 million unique cDNA reads from the same blood draw were analyzed for two donors (one aged 18 to 29 and one aged 80 or older). Here is what the overall study found, with its caveats: Donor CMV infection status was unknown, potentially confounding age-related changes in expanded clonotypes. As age increased, observed TCR beta diversity per million T cells dropped in a roughly linear way, and a significant reduction was already evident by age about 36. Observed TCR beta diversity correlated strongly with the percentage of naive T cells measured by flow cytometry. Since profiling was done on bulk unsorted PBMCs, naive and antigen-experienced compartments could not be conclusively compared. Estimates of total diversity from one million sequenced T cells were regarded as lower bounds and underestimates. Compared with the aged group, more naive CD4+ T cells, fewer expanded clones and increased TCR diversity were shown by the long-lived group, suggesting age selection.

Library prep was done by 5' RACE. Sequencing took place on an Illumina HiSeq 2500. A second PCR of about 7 to 12 cycles was run with a J-beta primer mix and a sample-barcoded 5' primer. Each TCR beta cDNA molecule received a unique molecular identifier from a template-switch 5' adaptor carrying 12 random nucleotides. Each sample yielded at least 3 million CDR3-containing paired-end reads. The Mint cDNA synthesis kit, primed by a TRBC-specific oligonucleotide, was used to synthesize first-strand cDNA from all RNA. Following uracil-DNA glycosylase treatment, all cDNA underwent a first 18-cycle PCR with the universal primers M1SS and BC2_uni_R. Per the authors' processing: For normalization, 1 million high-quality reads were randomly selected from each sample, with every read carrying a distinct molecular identifier. Instead of being binned into consensus sequences, reads that shared molecular identifiers were thrown out. MiTCR, set to a Q25 quality threshold and the strictest error-elimination algorithm, was used for CDR3 identification, clonotype clustering and error correction. A nonparametric unseen species model using Euler transformation provided a lower-bound estimate of total TCR beta diversity. Starting from the raw public reads, TCRdb applied fastp trimming at Q25, assembled clones with MiXCR and retained in-frame beta chains. Every distinct CDR3 protein forms one entry, paired with its most common genes and DNA. The V and J calls, along with clone size, are taken from TCRdb and not from the paper's own processing. Across this sample there are around 1,600,000 distinct CDR3 sequences, with approximately 43% seen only once. Of the sample, 4% falls within the top ten clones.

From cysteine to phenylalanine, the CDR3 is 14 amino acids long. Here the CDR3 DNA is all that survives: 42 bases in frame from base 1. V was cut back by 7 bases and J by 0 bases, leaving a gap of 16 bases between them. CDR1 SQVTM and CDR2 ANQGSEA were looked up in the germline V gene. Systemically healthy Caucasian individuals from Russia, 35 to 50 in total and aged 6 to 90 years, were included as donors. Each donor gave about 9.8 milliliters of peripheral blood, drawn into EDTA-treated Vacutainer tubes. Ficoll-Paque density-gradient centrifugation was used to isolate PBMCs, with at least 7 million obtained per sample. Trizol reagent was used to extract total RNA from the PBMCs, yielding at least 5.5 micrograms per sample. Naive CD45RAhigh/CD27high T cell percentages were measured by flow cytometry on a PBMC aliquot from every donor.

Recombination joined TRBV29-1 with TRBJ2-7; the D gene is perhaps TRBD1 or TRBD2, each of them matching over 5 bases. This receptor was identified in a woman between 18 and 29 years old in good health. The material sequenced was blood. In nucleotide form, the sequence is TGCAGCGCAGTCCCGGGACGTAGCTCCTACGAGCAGTACTTC. Protein translation: CSAVPGRSSYEQYF.